This TCR beta chain derives from a study of blood T cells in healthy people across ages. Study-level information: About one barcoded beta molecule per two T cells came from capture by template switching.

V was pared by 5 bases and J by 6 bases, with 12 bases between. Germline lookup yields CDR1 SGHTA and CDR2 FQGNSA. CDR3 length: 13 residues. Whole-study findings and limits: TCR beta diversity was tightly associated with the proportion of naive T cells.

As concerns this clonotype: No antigen is known for it.

The use of a sample-barcoded 5' primer and a J-beta primer mix characterized a second PCR of roughly 6 to 11 cycles. TCRdb redid the calling of the 5' RACE reads with MiXCR, one entry per CDR3 protein. Of about 650,000 distinct CDR3 sequences in the sample, about 51% were seen once. Isolation per sample recovered at least 7 million PBMCs. This TCR was sampled from a woman aged 80 or over in good health. Sequencing input: blood. V and J are TRBV7-2 and TRBJ2-3, with D perhaps matching TRBD1 or TRBD2 (5 bases each). Written as DNA, the CDR3 is TGTGCCAGCAGCACACGGTGGGGGGATACGCAGTATTTT. Translation gives CASSTRWGDTQYF.